The 3 T cell receptor beta chains below all came from one sample that was sequenced in a study of CD8 T cells in ankylosing spondylitis. TCRdb reprocessed the 5' RACE reads with MiXCR, giving one entry per CDR3 protein. This repertoire shows roughly 100,000 distinct CDR3 sequences, roughly 8.3% found once; its top ten account for roughly 9.9%. Sequenced material: blood, either unsorted or a sorted T cell fraction (not recorded which). These receptors were obtained from a male donor with ankylosing spondylitis or in good health (not recorded which).

Many counts were recorded for this clonotype. The genes are TRBV5-1 and TRBJ2-7; 8 positions agree with TRBD2. Germline V CDR1 and CDR2: SGHRS, YFSETQ. This CDR3 is 15 amino acids long. The V gene end was trimmed by 2 bases and the J gene end by 1 base; junction bases not matched to a gene: 5. The CDR3 sequence: CASSFTTSDSYEQYF. As DNA, the CDR3 is TGCGCCAGCAGCTTTACGACTAGCGATTCCTACGAGCAGTACTTC.

This clonotype was observed at least ten times. The chain carries TRBV4-3 and TRBJ2-5; D ambiguous. Germline lookup yields CDR1 LGHNA and CDR2 YSLEER. The CDR3 is made up of 14 amino acids. With 1 base removed from V and 7 bases from J, the gap between germline ends came to 13 bases. The chain's CDR3 is CASSQVWVWGTQYF. As DNA, the CDR3 is TGCGCCAGCAGCCAAGTGTGGGTCTGGGGGACCCAGTACTTC.

The table lists this clonotype with many counts. The V call is TRBV7-8, the J call TRBJ2-7; D is uncertain. The CDR3 length is 12 residues. The V end lost 4 bases, the J end lost 2 bases, and 6 bases lay between the germline ends. Looked up from germline, CDR1 is SGHVS and CDR2 is FQNEAQ. Here the CDR3 reads CASSSGTYEQYF. Written as DNA, the CDR3 is TGTGCCAGCAGCTCCGGAACCTACGAGCAGTACTTC.